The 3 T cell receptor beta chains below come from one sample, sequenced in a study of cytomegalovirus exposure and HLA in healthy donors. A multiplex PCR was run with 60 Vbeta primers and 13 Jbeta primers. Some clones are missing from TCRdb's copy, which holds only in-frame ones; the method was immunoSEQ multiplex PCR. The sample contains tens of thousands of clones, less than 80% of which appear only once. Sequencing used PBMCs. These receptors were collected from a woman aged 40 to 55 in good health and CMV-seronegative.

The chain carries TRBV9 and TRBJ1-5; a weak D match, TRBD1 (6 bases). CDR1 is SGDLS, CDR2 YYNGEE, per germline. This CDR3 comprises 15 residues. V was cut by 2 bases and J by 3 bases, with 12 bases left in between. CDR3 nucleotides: TGTGCCAGCAGCGTCAATGACAGGTTCAATCAGCCCCAGCATTTT. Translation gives CASSVNDRFNQPQHF.

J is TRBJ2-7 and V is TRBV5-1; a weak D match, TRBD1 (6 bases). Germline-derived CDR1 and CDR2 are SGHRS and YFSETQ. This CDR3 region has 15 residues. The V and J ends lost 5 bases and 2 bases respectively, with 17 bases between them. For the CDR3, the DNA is TGCGCCAGCAGTTACGCGACAGGAAATACCTACGAGCAGTACTTC. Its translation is CASSYATGNTYEQYF.

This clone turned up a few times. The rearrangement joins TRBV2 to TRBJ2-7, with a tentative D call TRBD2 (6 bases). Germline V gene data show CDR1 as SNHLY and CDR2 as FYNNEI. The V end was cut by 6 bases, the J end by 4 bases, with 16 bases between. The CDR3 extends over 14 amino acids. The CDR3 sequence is CASRLVGGSYEQYF. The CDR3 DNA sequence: TGTGCCAGCAGACTAGTGGGAGGCTCGTACGAGCAGTACTTC.